A single sample gave rise to the 31 T cell receptor beta chains below, sequenced in a study of cytomegalovirus exposure and HLA in healthy donors. PCR amplification relied on 60 Vbeta primers (plus 13 Jbeta primers). The assay was immunoSEQ multiplex PCR, and TCRdb's table has in-frame clones only and misses some. The data hold more than 200,000 clones, with more than 75% observed a single time. The sequencing sample was made of PBMCs. Receptor source: a human donor in good health.

The CDR3 loop reads CASSNGRRGHEQFF. The CDR3 bases are TGTGCCAGCAGCAACGGGAGGCGGGGCCATGAGCAGTTCTTC. This chain links TRBV13 with TRBJ2-1; TRBD2 matches 7 bases. V lost 5 bases to trimming and J lost 8 bases; unmatched junction nucleotides: 9. The length of the CDR3 is 14 residues. The V gene's germline CDR1 is PRHDT and CDR2 FYEKMQ (reference sequence).

This chain connects TRBV7-9 to TRBJ1-1; 8 bases map to TRBD1. The CDR3 totals 17 residues. V was clipped by 3 bases and J by 4 bases; unmatched bases: 13. Germline-derived CDR1 and CDR2 are SEHNR and FQNEAQ (reference sequence). CDR3 nucleotides: TGTGCCAGCAGCTTCAGGGGGCGATTCGGAGTGGGCACTGAAGCTTTCTTT. The encoded protein is CASSFRGRFGVGTEAFF.

The V gene is TRBV30, the J gene TRBJ2-5, with 11 nucleotides matching TRBD1. Germline CDR1 is GTSNPN and CDR2 is SVGIG (reference sequence). The CDR3 loop spans 13 amino acids. With 4 bases clipped from V and 4 bases from J, the junction kept 2 bases outside the gene matches. The CDR3 reads CAWTDRGRETQYF. CDR3 bases: TGTGCCTGGACGGACAGGGGGCGAGAGACCCAGTACTTC.

The genes are TRBV5-4 and TRBJ2-7; 7 bases match TRBD2. This CDR3 spans 15 amino acids. The trim removed 4 bases at V and 6 bases at J, leaving 13 bases unmatched. The V gene's germline CDR1 is SGHNT and CDR2 YYREEE (reference sequence). CDR3 nucleotide sequence: TGTGCCAGCAGCAGGGAGGGGTCAAGGGTTTCCGAGCAGTACTTC. Translating gives CASSREGSRVSEQYF.

The genes are TRBV19 and TRBJ2-1; 10 bases line up with TRBD2. The CDR3 length is 15 residues. J lost 3 bases, V lost 9 bases, and 8 bases had no gene match. Germline values: CDR1 LNHDA, CDR2 SQIVND (reference sequence). CDR3 bases: TGTGCCAGCCAGGTAGCGGGAGGTAGCTACAATGAGCAGTTCTTC. Protein: CASQVAGGSYNEQFF.

This sequence joins TRBV5-6 and TRBJ2-5; 7 positions match TRBD1. The V segment lost 4 bases and the J segment 1 base; nucleotides outside the gene matches: 7. Germline CDR1 is SGHDT and CDR2 is YYEEEE. The CDR3 is 15 amino acids. The chain's CDR3 is CASSLLTGVQETQYF. CDR3 DNA sequence: TGTGCCAGCAGCCTGCTAACAGGGGTCCAAGAGACCCAGTACTTC.

The chain joins TRBV5-1 to TRBJ2-7; 11 bases align to TRBD1. The CDR3 has 15 amino acids. V gave up 3 bases and J gave up 3 bases; unmatched junction bases: 5. Germline-derived CDR1 and CDR2 are SGHRS and YFSETQ. The CDR3 nucleotides are TGCGCCAGCAGCTCTGGACAGGGGGCGATCTACGAGCAGTACTTC. Translation: CASSSGQGAIYEQYF. The full variable domain, completed using reference TRBV5-1 and TRBJ2-7, is KAGVTQTPRYLIKTRGQQVTLSCSPISGHRSVSWYQQTPGQGLQFLFEYFSETQRNKGNFPGRFSGRQFSNSRSEMNVSTLELGDSALYLCASSSGQGAIYEQYFGPGTRLTVT.

This clone is a singleton in its sample. J is TRBJ1-2 and V is TRBV6-5; D ambiguous. Germline CDR1 reads MNHEY; CDR2 reads SVGAGI. The length of the CDR3 is 16 residues. Trimming left V 0 bases short and J 0 bases short, with 11 bases between. CDR3: CASSYSSSGANYGYTF. In nucleotides, the CDR3 is TGTGCCAGCAGTTACTCGAGTTCGGGAGCTAACTATGGCTACACCTTC.

The table lists this clone with a few counts. CDR3 region: CASSPRLGYNYGYTF. DNA for the CDR3: TGTGCCAGCAGTCCCCGCCTAGGATATAACTATGGCTACACCTTC. V gene TRBV28 combines with J gene TRBJ1-2, with unresolved D. The CDR3 consists of 15 residues. The V end was cut by 5 bases, the J end by 1 base, with 14 bases between. Looked up from germline, CDR1 is MDHEN and CDR2 is SYDVKM.

The V gene is TRBV11-3, the J gene TRBJ2-3; a weak D match, TRBD2 (6 bases). V was clipped by 6 bases and J by 1 base, with 11 bases between them. This CDR3 has 14 residues. CDR1 and CDR2 (germline): SGHNT, YENEEA. The CDR3 DNA reads as TGTGCCAGCAGTAGGGACTCTGGCACAGATACGCAGTATTTT. It yields the protein CASSRDSGTDTQYF.

The rearrangement joins TRBV28 to TRBJ1-2, with D hard to call. This CDR3 has 14 residues. Germline CDR1 MDHEN, CDR2 SYDVKM. Trimming cost V 1 base and J 3 bases, with 9 bases left between them. As DNA, the CDR3 is TGTGCCAGCAGTTTATACAGCCCCGACTATGGCTACACCTTC. This sequence encodes CASSLYSPDYGYTF.

The gene calls are TRBV4-3 and TRBJ2-1; D possibly corresponds to TRBD1 (6 bases). CDR1 is LGHNA, CDR2 YSLEER, per germline. Between the trimmed V and J ends, which lost 0 bases and 3 bases, there was a span of 15 bases. The CDR3 is 17 residues long. CDR3 bases: TGCGCCAGCAGCCAAGAAGGGGGTCCGTTAGTCTACAATGAGCAGTTCTTC. Protein sequence: CASSQEGGPLVYNEQFF.

This clone was seen only once. J is TRBJ2-6 and V is TRBV5-1, with D possibly matching TRBD1 (6 bases). CDR1 and CDR2 (germline): SGHRS, YFSETQ. The CDR3 is made up of 18 amino acids. Between the trimmed V and J ends, which lost 0 bases and 0 bases, there was a span of 13 bases. CDR3 loop: CASSLEFQGISGANVLTF. The DNA of the CDR3 is TGCGCCAGCAGCTTGGAGTTCCAGGGGATCTCTGGGGCCAACGTCCTGACTTTC.

This clone has more than one count but fewer than ten. V gene TRBV7-3 combines with J gene TRBJ2-2; D not resolved. The CDR3 consists of 14 residues. CDR1 and CDR2 from the germline V gene are SGHTA and FQGTGA. Trimming shortened V by 7 bases and J by 0 bases, and 9 bases separated the two germline ends. CDR3 sequence: CASKRQSNTGELFF. DNA for the CDR3: TGTGCCAGCAAGAGGCAGTCGAACACCGGGGAGCTGTTTTTT.

V gene TRBV19 combines with J gene TRBJ2-3, with 7 bases lining up with TRBD2. Germline V gene data show CDR1 as LNHDA and CDR2 as SQIVND (reference sequence). This CDR3 contains 16 residues. The ends lost 7 bases at V and 2 bases at J; junction bases unmatched: 12. The CDR3 region is CASTPRAGVITDTQYF. CDR3 DNA sequence: TGTGCCAGTACCCCTAGGGCGGGAGTAATCACAGATACGCAGTATTTT.

On this clone itself: This CDR3 is also generated by other DNA sequences in the sample. This chain links TRBV28 with TRBJ2-7; 10 positions match TRBD1. The germline gives CDR1 MDHEN, CDR2 SYDVKM. The CDR3 consists of 12 residues. The junction had 3 bases not matched to a gene; V was cut back by 6 bases and J by 7 bases. CDR3 DNA sequence: TGTGCCAGCAGGTGGACAGGGGGTGAGCAGTACTTC. Translation gives CASRWTGGEQYF. The full variable domain, rest sourced from reference TRBV28 and TRBJ2-7, is DVKVTQSSRYLVKRTGEKVFLECVQDMDHENMFWYRQDPGLGLRLIYFSYDVKMKEKGDIPEGYSVSREKKERFSLILESASTNQTSMYLCASRWTGGEQYFGPGTRLTVT.

V and J are TRBV27 and TRBJ2-7, with 9 bases lining up with TRBD2. V shed 3 bases, J shed 6 bases, and the junction held 3 bases outside the gene matches. Germline-derived CDR1 and CDR2 are MNHEY and SMNVEV (reference sequence). This CDR3 is built from 13 residues. The CDR3 region has the DNA TGTGCCAGCAGTTTTAGCGGGAGAAGCGAGCAGTACTTC. Translating gives CASSFSGRSEQYF.

The chain is built from TRBV4-1 and TRBJ2-1; TRBD2 matches at 8 bases. V was clipped by 4 bases and J by 7 bases; unmatched bases: 3. The CDR3 spans 13 residues. The germline gives CDR1 MGHRA, CDR2 YSYEKL. As DNA, the CDR3 is TGCGCCAGCAGCCTTGTAGCGGGAAATGAGCAGTTCTTC. Amino acids: CASSLVAGNEQFF.

CDR3 DNA: TGTGCCAGCAGCCCGGGACTCATTCCCCTCGCAGATACGCAGTATTTT. Its protein product is CASSPGLIPLADTQYF. V usage is TRBV28 and J usage is TRBJ2-3; possible D gene TRBD2, 6 bases. Trimming left V 6 bases short and J 4 bases short, with 20 bases between. This CDR3 is built from 16 residues. Germline values: CDR1 MDHEN, CDR2 SYDVKM.

V is TRBV29-1 and J is TRBJ1-1, with a possible D match to TRBD1 (6 bases). Trimming pared 5 bases from V and 2 bases from J, leaving 18 bases between. Germline values: CDR1 SQVTM, CDR2 ANQGSEA. The CDR3 is 15 amino acids. The CDR3 nucleotides are TGCAGCGTTACGGACAGTCGAACAAGCAACACTGAAGCTTTCTTT. Residues: CSVTDSRTSNTEAFF. Variable domain in full (rest from reference TRBV29-1 and TRBJ1-1): SAVISQKPSRDICQRGTSLTIQCQVDSQVTMMFWYRQQPGQSLTLIATANQGSEATYESGFVIDKFPISRPNLTFSTLTVSNMSPEDSSIYLCSVTDSRTSNTEAFFGQGTRLTVV.

This chain uses TRBV7-2 with TRBJ2-1; D is possibly TRBD2 (8 bases). The V gene's germline CDR1 is SGHTA and CDR2 FQGNSA. The CDR3 is 13 amino acids. Trimming pared 5 bases from V and 12 bases from J, leaving 17 bases between. The CDR3 DNA follows: TGTGCCAGCAGCCGGGAGGGGGCTCCAGCGCAGTTCTTC. Translation gives CASSREGAPAQFF. The full variable domain, rest sourced from reference TRBV7-2 and TRBJ2-1, is GAGVSQSPSNKVTEKGKDVELRCDPISGHTALYWYRQSLGQGLEFLIYFQGNSAPDKSGLPSDRFSAERTGGSVSTLTIQRTQQEDSAVYLCASSREGAPAQFFGPGTRLTVL.

The V gene is TRBV29-1, the J gene TRBJ1-5; D perhaps matches TRBD1 (5 bases). CDR1 SQVTM and CDR2 ANQGSEA come from the germline V gene. V lost 4 bases, J lost 4 bases, and 17 bases lay in between. The CDR3 contains 15 residues. CDR3 region: CSVATGGRNNQPQHF. CDR3 sequence (DNA): TGCAGCGTTGCGACTGGGGGGAGGAATAATCAGCCCCAGCATTTT.

The chain employs TRBV5-4 and TRBJ1-1; no firm D call. The CDR3 contains 14 residues. Germline values: CDR1 SGHNT, CDR2 YYREEE (reference sequence). V was trimmed by 6 bases and J by 5 bases, leaving 17 bases between them. The chain's CDR3 is CASNLGGLGTEAFF. The CDR3 nucleotides read TGTGCCAGCAACCTTGGAGGGCTAGGTACTGAAGCTTTCTTT.

The V gene is TRBV7-3, the J gene TRBJ2-5, with TRBD2 matching 9 bases. The CDR3 length is 14 residues. CDR1 and CDR2 (germline): SGHTA, FQGTGA. The V segment lost 3 bases and the J segment 5 bases; nucleotides outside the gene matches: 4. CDR3 region: CASSLWAGGETQYF. The CDR3 DNA reads TGTGCCAGCAGCTTGTGGGCGGGGGGGGAGACCCAGTACTTC. Together with reference TRBV7-3 and TRBJ2-5, the CDR3 gives the full variable domain: GAGVSQTPSNKVTEKGKYVELRCDPISGHTALYWYRQSLGQGPEFLIYFQGTGAADDSGLPNDRFFAVRPEGSVSTLKIQRTERGDSAVYLCASSLWAGGETQYFGPGTRLLVL.

The chain joins TRBV6-1 to TRBJ1-2, with TRBD1 matching 9 bases. The length of the CDR3 is 15 residues. Germline V gives CDR1 MNHNS, CDR2 SASEGT. With 8 bases clipped from V and 4 bases from J, the junction kept 11 bases outside the gene matches. The CDR3 DNA reads as TGTGCCAGCGAGGCGGGACAGGGATTTACCTATGGCTACACCTTC. It specifies CASEAGQGFTYGYTF.

The V and J genes are TRBV7-2 and TRBJ1-2; weak D call: TRBD1 (6 bases). Trimming pared 1 base from V and 2 bases from J, leaving 8 bases between. Looked up from germline, CDR1 is SGHTA and CDR2 is FQGNSA. CDR3 length: 14 amino acids. CDR3 DNA: TGTGCCAGCAGCTTAGGGACAGTCAACTATGGCTACACCTTC. Translating gives CASSLGTVNYGYTF.

The sample holds one count of this clone. This rearrangement joins TRBV27 to TRBJ2-3; D possibly corresponds to TRBD2 (5 bases). The CDR3 totals 15 residues. CDR1 is MNHEY, CDR2 SMNVEV, per germline (reference sequence). The V end lost 3 bases, the J end lost 0 bases, and 10 bases lay between the germline ends. The CDR3 DNA reads as TGTGCCAGCAGTTTCGGGGAGACAAGCACAGATACGCAGTATTTT. Translated: CASSFGETSTDTQYF.

CDR3 nucleotides: TGTGCCAGCAGCTCCTTCGTAAGCGGGAACGAGCAGTTCTTC. The encoded protein is CASSSFVSGNEQFF. This chain uses TRBV7-2 with TRBJ2-1; 7 positions agree with TRBD2. Per the germline V gene, CDR1 is SGHTA and CDR2 is FQGNSA. With 4 bases clipped from V and 10 bases from J, the junction kept 10 bases outside the gene matches. This CDR3 has 14 amino acids.

The chain has TRBV28 and TRBJ2-7, with D maybe TRBD1 (6 bases). The CDR3 length is 14 residues. Germline lookup yields CDR1 MDHEN and CDR2 SYDVKM. Trimming took off 6 bases at V and 7 bases at J, with 19 bases between the two ends. The CDR3 DNA follows: TGTGCCAGCAGGCCCGGGACATCTTTGGAAGAGCAGTACTTC. It codes for CASRPGTSLEEQYF.

The chain combines TRBV2 with TRBJ2-5; 8 positions agree with TRBD2. The germline gives CDR1 SNHLY, CDR2 FYNNEI. After removal of 0 bases from V and 4 bases from J, the junction contained 7 bases not matched to a gene. This CDR3 comprises 16 residues. The CDR3 loop reads CASSEALAGMVETQYF. The CDR3 DNA is TGTGCCAGCAGTGAAGCGTTAGCGGGAATGGTAGAGACCCAGTACTTC.

The V gene is TRBV6-4, the J gene TRBJ2-1; no firm D call. The length of the CDR3 is 11 residues. Germline CDR1 is MRHNA and CDR2 is SNTAGT. V lost 6 bases, J lost 5 bases, and 5 bases lay in between. The CDR3 bases are TGTGCCAGCAGCCACAACAATGAGCAGTTCTTC. Translation: CASSHNNEQFF.